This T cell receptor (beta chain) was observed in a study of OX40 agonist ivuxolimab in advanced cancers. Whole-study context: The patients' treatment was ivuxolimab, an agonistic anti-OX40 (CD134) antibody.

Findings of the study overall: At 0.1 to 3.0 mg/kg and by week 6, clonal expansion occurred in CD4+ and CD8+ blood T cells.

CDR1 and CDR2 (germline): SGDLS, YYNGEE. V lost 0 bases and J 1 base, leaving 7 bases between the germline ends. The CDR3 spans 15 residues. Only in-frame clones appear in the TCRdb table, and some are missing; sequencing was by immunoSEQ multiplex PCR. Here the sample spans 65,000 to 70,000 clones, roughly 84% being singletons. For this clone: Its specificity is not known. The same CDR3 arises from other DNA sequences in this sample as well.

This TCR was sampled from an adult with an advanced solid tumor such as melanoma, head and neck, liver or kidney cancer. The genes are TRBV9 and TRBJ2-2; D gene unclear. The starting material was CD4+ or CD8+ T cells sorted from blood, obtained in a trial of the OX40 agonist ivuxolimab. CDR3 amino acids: CASSVAGENTGELFF. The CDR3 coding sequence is TGTGCCAGCAGCGTAGCCGGAGAGAACACCGGGGAGCTGTTTTTT.